A single sample gave rise to the 8 T cell receptor beta chains below, sequenced in a study of blood T cell repertoires in COVID-19. Here immunoSEQ multiplex PCR was the method, and the copy in TCRdb shows in-frame clones only, minus some. The sample records tens of thousands of clones, roughly 80% being singletons. Sequenced sample: peripheral blood. These receptors came from a man aged 60-69 years with acute or convalescent COVID-19.

This clone was observed once. The rearrangement joins TRBV18 to TRBJ1-4, with D hard to call. Per the germline V gene, CDR1 is KGHSH and CDR2 is LQKENI. V was shortened by 2 bases and J by 4 bases, with 8 bases between the two germline ends. This CDR3 has 14 amino acids. CDR3 amino acids: CASSPEGYNEKLFF. CDR3 sequence (DNA): TGTGCCAGCTCACCAGAGGGCTATAATGAAAAACTGTTTTTT.

V usage is TRBV30 and J usage is TRBJ2-5, with 11 positions matching TRBD2. The CDR3 length is 14 residues. CDR1 GTSNPN and CDR2 SVGIG come from the germline V gene (reference sequence). With V trimmed by 3 bases and J by 2 bases, 2 bases remained unmatched. The CDR3 DNA follows: TGTGCCTGGAGGGTAGCGGGGGGGCAAGAGACCCAGTACTTC. This translates into CAWRVAGGQETQYF.

This clone was detected only once. The chain combines TRBV18 with TRBJ1-5, with 7 nucleotides matching TRBD1. CDR3 length: 13 residues. After removal of 3 bases from V and 12 bases from J, the junction contained 8 bases not matched to a gene. CDR1 and CDR2 from the germline V gene are KGHSH and LQKENI. The CDR3 DNA reads as TGTGCCAGCTCACCTTTAGAGCGGACAGGCCAGCATTTT. Encoded protein: CASSPLERTGQHF.

The chain couples TRBV10-3 to TRBJ1-5; 8 bases match TRBD1. V shed 4 bases, J shed 5 bases, and the junction held 7 bases outside the gene matches. Germline V lookup: CDR1 ENHRY, CDR2 SYGVKD. CDR3 length equals 15 residues. The CDR3 DNA sequence: TGTGCCATCAGTGCATCGACAGGGGAACATCAGCCCCAGCATTTT. This encodes CAISASTGEHQPQHF.

The chain employs TRBV10-3 and TRBJ1-2; D is possibly TRBD1 (5 bases). The CDR3 loop spans 13 amino acids. V shed 7 bases and J shed 1 base, with 10 bases lying between them. Germline-derived CDR1 and CDR2 are ENHRY and SYGVKD. The CDR3 here is CAITQGFNYGYTF. The CDR3 DNA follows: TGTGCCATCACCCAGGGATTTAACTATGGCTACACCTTC.

The chain combines TRBV12-5 with TRBJ1-2; no firm D call. Per the germline V gene, CDR1 is LGHNT and CDR2 is FRNRAP. V dropped 8 bases and J dropped 4 bases, with 14 bases sitting between them. The CDR3 has 13 amino acids. For the CDR3, the DNA is TGTGCTAGTACTTACGGAGGGAGCTATGGCTACACCTTC. Amino acids: CASTYGGSYGYTF. The variable domain in full, with the rest retrieved from reference TRBV12-5 and TRBJ1-2, is DARVTQTPRHKVTEMGQEVTMRCQPILGHNTVFWYRQTMMQGLELLAYFRNRAPLDDSGMPKDRFSAEMPDATLATLKIQPSEPRDSAVYFCASTYGGSYGYTFGSGTRLTVV.

The J gene is TRBJ2-7, the V gene TRBV3-1 (or the pseudogene TRBV3-2), with a tentative D call TRBD2 (6 bases). The CDR3 runs 15 residues. Trimming removed 0 bases from V and 1 base from J, with 10 bases in between. Germline V gene data show CDR1 as LGHDT and CDR2 as YNNKEL (reference sequence). As DNA, the CDR3 is TGTGCCAGCAGCCAAGATGAAGGGACTTCCTACGAGCAGTACTTC. Amino acids: CASSQDEGTSYEQYF.

The table lists this clone with a count of one. The rearrangement joins TRBV6-5 to TRBJ1-3, with D maybe TRBD1 (6 bases). With 5 bases removed from V and 0 bases from J, the gap between germline ends came to 11 bases. Germline CDR1 MNHEY, CDR2 SVGAGI. The CDR3 runs to 15 residues. The CDR3 DNA is TGTGCCAGCAGTCTGGACAGCAACTCTGGAAACACCATATATTTT. Protein sequence: CASSLDSNSGNTIYF.